These 6 T cell receptor beta chains share one sample of origin, sequenced in a study of identical twins. TCRdb passed the 5' RACE reads through MiXCR, listing each CDR3 protein once. Among about 690,000 distinct CDR3 sequences listed, around 6.1% were seen once. Sample: naive T cells sorted from blood. These receptors originate from a man aged 18-30 years in good health.

This chain uses TRBV3-1 with TRBJ2-1; D gene uncertain. The CDR3 covers 11 residues. Germline V lookup: CDR1 LGHDT, CDR2 YNNKEL (reference sequence). The V end was cut by 0 bases, the J end by 13 bases, with 7 bases between. The CDR3 DNA reads TGTGCCAGCAGCCAAGAAGGGATTCAGTTCTTC. Translation: CASSQEGIQFF.

The V call is TRBV7-9, the J call TRBJ2-7; D gene unclear. The V end lost 5 bases, the J end lost 4 bases, and 9 bases lay between the germline ends. The CDR3 is 12 residues long. The germline V gene has CDR1 SEHNR and CDR2 FQNEAQ (reference sequence). CDR3 nucleotide sequence: TGTGCCAGCAGCGACCTATGGTACGAGCAGTACTTC. Amino acid sequence: CASSDLWYEQYF.

Ten or more counts support this clonotype. V and J are TRBV29-1 and TRBJ2-5; unclear D gene. CDR3 length: 12 residues. Germline V gives CDR1 SQVTM, CDR2 ANQGSEA. The V end was cut by 4 bases, the J end by 3 bases, with 9 bases between. CDR3 amino acids: CSVAITKETQYF. The CDR3 DNA reads TGCAGCGTTGCGATTACTAAAGAGACCCAGTACTTC.

This clonotype was observed a few times. The chain is built from TRBV20-1 and TRBJ2-5; 10 nucleotides align to TRBD2. The CDR3 has 15 amino acids. From germline, CDR1 is DFQATT and CDR2 SNEGSKA (reference sequence). With V trimmed by 7 bases and J by 0 bases, 8 bases remained unmatched. The CDR3 sequence: CSGSGRALNQETQYF. CDR3 DNA sequence: TGCAGTGGAAGCGGGAGGGCGCTGAACCAAGAGACCCAGTACTTC.

In this sample, this clonotype turned up many times. V gene TRBV7-2 combines with J gene TRBJ1-1; D is undetermined. The germline gives CDR1 SGHTA, CDR2 FQGNSA. V gave up 3 bases and J gave up 5 bases, with 7 bases separating them. This CDR3 comprises 12 residues. The CDR3 loop reads CASSFLGTEAFF. CDR3 bases: TGTGCCAGCAGCTTTCTGGGGACTGAAGCTTTCTTT.

The chain employs TRBV7-2 and TRBJ2-2; D unresolved. Germline V lookup: CDR1 SGHTA, CDR2 FQGNSA. V was shortened by 1 base and J by 4 bases, with 16 bases between the two germline ends. CDR3 length: 17 amino acids. The CDR3 reads CASSLVRLDRGTGELFF. CDR3 sequence (DNA): TGTGCCAGCAGCTTAGTTCGACTCGACCGTGGCACCGGGGAGCTGTTTTTT.